A single sample is the source of the 9 T cell receptor beta chains below, sequenced in a study of blood T cell repertoires in COVID-19 (TCRdb year 2020). Library construction relied on the immunoSEQ multiplex PCR assay. TCRdb retrieved this table from immuneACCESS and kept in-frame rearrangements only. Not all clones are present; in checked studies, unresolved V genes account for under half, and no reason is known for the remainder. The sample table contains 150,000 to 190,000 clones; only one count was recorded for over 75% of them. The top ten constitute around 16% of the sample. Sequencing was carried out using peripheral blood. Receptors were obtained from a woman aged 40 to 50 with acute or convalescent COVID-19.

In this sample, this clone turned up once. The chain is built from TRBV5-4 and TRBJ2-1; 7 bases line up with TRBD2. CDR3 length: 16 amino acids. V lost 4 bases to trimming and J lost 3 bases; unmatched junction nucleotides: 10. Germline CDR1 SGHNT, CDR2 YYREEE (reference sequence). CDR3 nucleotide sequence: TGTGCCAGCAGCCCGGTAAAGGCTAGCGGCTACAATGAGCAGTTCTTC. The encoded protein is CASSPVKASGYNEQFF. Based on the CDR3 plus reference TRBV5-4 and TRBJ2-1, the full variable domain is ETGVTQSPTHLIKTRGQQVTLRCSSQSGHNTVSWYQQALGQGPQFIFQYYREEENGRGNFPPRFSGLQFPNYSSELNVNALELDDSALYLCASSPVKASGYNEQFFGPGTRLTVL.

V is TRBV15 and J is TRBJ1-5; D call uncertain. This CDR3 is 17 amino acids long. The V and J ends lost 0 bases and 5 bases respectively, with 17 bases between them. Germline V lookup: CDR1 LNHNV, CDR2 YYDKDF (reference sequence). CDR3 sequence: CATSRESPWRLDQPQHF. CDR3 DNA: TGTGCCACCAGCAGAGAATCCCCTTGGCGGTTGGATCAGCCCCAGCATTTT.

V gene TRBV4-2 combines with J gene TRBJ2-2, with 13 bases aligning to TRBD2. The CDR3 has 18 residues. The V segment lost 0 bases and the J segment 0 bases; nucleotides outside the gene matches: 1. Germline CDR1 reads LGHNA; CDR2 reads YNFKEQ. The chain's CDR3 is CASSQDTSGGANTGELFF. The CDR3 DNA sequence: TGTGCCAGCAGCCAAGATACTAGCGGGGGGGCGAACACCGGGGAGCTGTTTTTT.

The V gene is TRBV6-5, the J gene TRBJ2-7, with a possible D match to TRBD1 (6 bases). The CDR3 sequence is 13 residues long. Trimming removed 2 bases at V and 7 bases at J, with 12 bases between. The germline CDR1 and CDR2 sequences are MNHEY and SVGAGI. The CDR3 DNA follows: TGTGCCAGCAGTTACAGTACAGGGTGGGAGCAGTACTTC. Protein product: CASSYSTGWEQYF.

The CDR3 nucleotides are TGTGCCAGCAGCCAAAGCGGGGGCTCCGGGGAGCTGTTTTTT. The encoded protein is CASSQSGGSGELFF. The rearrangement links TRBV3-1 (or the pseudogene TRBV3-2) to TRBJ2-2, with 8 bases that match TRBD2. Germline V gives CDR1 LGHDT, CDR2 YNNKEL (reference sequence). Trimming cost V 2 bases and J 6 bases; bases outside gene matches: 2. This CDR3 region has 14 residues.

This rearrangement joins TRBV12-3 or TRBV12-4 to TRBJ1-1, with D unresolved. Trimming took off 7 bases at V and 0 bases at J, with 6 bases between the two ends. This CDR3 has 12 residues. CDR3 in amino acids: CASNFMNTEAFF. As DNA, the CDR3 is TGTGCCAGCAATTTCATGAACACTGAAGCTTTCTTT.

This rearrangement joins TRBV12-3 or TRBV12-4 to TRBJ2-1; no clear D. This CDR3 is built from 12 residues. Trimming cost V 5 bases and J 3 bases, with 5 bases left between them. CDR3 bases: TGTGCCAGCAGTCCAAACTACAATGAGCAGTTCTTC. This codes for CASSPNYNEQFF.

The chain combines TRBV7-6 with TRBJ2-1, with 7 bases identical to TRBD2. CDR3 length: 15 residues. Germline V lookup: CDR1 SGHVS, CDR2 FNYEAQ. Losses at the gene ends were 1 base for V and 5 bases for J; bases not matched to a gene: 5. The CDR3 spells CASSLVLAEDNEQFF. CDR3 DNA: TGTGCCAGCAGCTTAGTCCTAGCGGAGGACAATGAGCAGTTCTTC.

The V gene is TRBV30, the J gene TRBJ1-3, with TRBD1 matching over 7 bases. Per germline, CDR1 GTSNPN and CDR2 SVGIG (reference sequence). This CDR3 contains 14 residues. Trimming removed 2 bases from V and 3 bases from J; junction bases left unmatched: 4. CDR3 residues: CAWSKGAGGNTIYF. The CDR3 DNA reads as TGTGCCTGGAGTAAGGGGGCGGGTGGAAACACCATATATTTT.